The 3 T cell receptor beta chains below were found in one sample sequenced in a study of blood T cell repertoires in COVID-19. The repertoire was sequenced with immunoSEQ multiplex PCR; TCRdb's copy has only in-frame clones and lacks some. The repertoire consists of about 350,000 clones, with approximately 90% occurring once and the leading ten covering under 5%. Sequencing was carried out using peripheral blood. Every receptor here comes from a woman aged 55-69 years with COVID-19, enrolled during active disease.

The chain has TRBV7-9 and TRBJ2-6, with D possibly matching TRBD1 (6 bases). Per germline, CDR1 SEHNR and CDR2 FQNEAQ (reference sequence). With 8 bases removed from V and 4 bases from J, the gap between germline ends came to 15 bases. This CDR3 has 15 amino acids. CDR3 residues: CASPGQTQGANVLTF. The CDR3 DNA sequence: TGTGCCAGCCCCGGACAGACCCAGGGGGCCAACGTCCTGACTTTC. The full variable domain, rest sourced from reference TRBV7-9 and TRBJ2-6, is DTGVSQNPRHKITKRGQNVTFRCDPISEHNRLYWYRQTLGQGPEFLTYFQNEAQLEKSRLLSDRFSAERPKGSFSTLEIQRTEQGDSAMYLCASPGQTQGANVLTFGAGSRLTVL.

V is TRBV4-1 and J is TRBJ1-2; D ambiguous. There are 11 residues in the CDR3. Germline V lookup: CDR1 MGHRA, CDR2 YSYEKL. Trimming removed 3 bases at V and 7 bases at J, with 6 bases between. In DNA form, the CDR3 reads TGCGCCAGCAGCCATCTAGGTGGCTACACCTTC. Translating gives CASSHLGGYTF.

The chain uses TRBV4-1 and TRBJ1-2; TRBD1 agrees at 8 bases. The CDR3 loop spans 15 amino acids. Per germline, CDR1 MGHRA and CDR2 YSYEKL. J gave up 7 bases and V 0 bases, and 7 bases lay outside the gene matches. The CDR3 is CASSQDSRGPGGYTF. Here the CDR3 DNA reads TGCGCCAGCAGCCAAGATTCCAGGGGGCCAGGTGGCTACACCTTC.